The entry below gives a single TCR beta chain sequence along with its context. Its antigen remains unidentified. The record originates from a study of human thymus T cells. The source of the thymus tissue was resections taken during corrective heart surgery. Serving as donors were healthy Finnish infants, each of whom was having open corrective surgery for congenital heart defects. Overall study findings and caveats: Related studies found that unrelated individuals share highly overlapping thymic repertoires. In thymic and blood repertoires alike, V and J usage looked biased.

Data came from immunoSEQ multiplex PCR; TCRdb stores just in-frame clones and leaves some out. The repertoire holds some 120,000 clones, with more than 90% as singletons. The V gene's germline CDR1 is LNHNV and CDR2 YYDKDF (reference sequence). V dropped 5 bases and J dropped 8 bases, with 27 bases sitting between them. The CDR3 extends over 17 amino acids. The sequence came from a boy less than two years old with a congenital heart defect but otherwise immunologically healthy. The chain couples TRBV15 to TRBJ1-2, with TRBD1 as a possible D gene (6 bases). Sequencing used thymus tissue. The CDR3 here is CATSEKYGTPSFEGYTF. In DNA, the CDR3 is TGTGCCACCAGCGAAAAGTACGGGACACCATCCTTTGAAGGCTACACCTTC.